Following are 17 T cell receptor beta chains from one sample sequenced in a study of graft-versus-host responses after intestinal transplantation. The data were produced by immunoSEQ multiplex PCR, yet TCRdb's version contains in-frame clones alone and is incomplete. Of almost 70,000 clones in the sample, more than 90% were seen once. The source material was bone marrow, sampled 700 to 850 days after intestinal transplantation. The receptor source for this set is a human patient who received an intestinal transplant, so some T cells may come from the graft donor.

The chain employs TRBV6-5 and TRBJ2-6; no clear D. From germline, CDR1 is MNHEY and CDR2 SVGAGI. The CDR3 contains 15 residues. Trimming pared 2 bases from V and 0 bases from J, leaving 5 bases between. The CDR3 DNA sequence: TGTGCCAGCAGTTACAGTTCCTCTGGGGCCAACGTCCTGACTTTC. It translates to CASSYSSSGANVLTF.

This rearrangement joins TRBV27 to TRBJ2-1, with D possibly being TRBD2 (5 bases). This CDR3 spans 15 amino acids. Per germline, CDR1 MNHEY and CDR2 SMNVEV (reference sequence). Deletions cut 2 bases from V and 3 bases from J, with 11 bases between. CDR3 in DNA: TGTGCCAGCAGTTTAGGACGGGGAGTCTACAATGAGCAGTTCTTC. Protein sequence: CASSLGRGVYNEQFF.

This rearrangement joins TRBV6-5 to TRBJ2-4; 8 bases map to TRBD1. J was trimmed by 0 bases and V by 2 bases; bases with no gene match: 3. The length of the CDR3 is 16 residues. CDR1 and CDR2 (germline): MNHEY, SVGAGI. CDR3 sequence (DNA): TGTGCCAGCAGTTACACAGGGGGAGCAGCCAAAAACATTCAGTACTTC. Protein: CASSYTGGAAKNIQYF.

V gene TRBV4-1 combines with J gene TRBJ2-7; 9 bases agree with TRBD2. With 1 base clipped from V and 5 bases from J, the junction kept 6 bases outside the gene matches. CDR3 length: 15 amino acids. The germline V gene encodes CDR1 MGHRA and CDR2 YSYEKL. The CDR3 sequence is CASSQGSGSRDEQYF. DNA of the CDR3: TGCGCCAGCAGCCAAGGTAGCGGGAGTCGCGACGAGCAGTACTTC.

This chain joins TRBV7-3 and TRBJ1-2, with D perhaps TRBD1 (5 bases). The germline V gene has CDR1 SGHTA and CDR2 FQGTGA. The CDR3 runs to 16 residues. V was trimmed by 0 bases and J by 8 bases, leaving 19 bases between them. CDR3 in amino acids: CASSLTGTGTPEGYTF. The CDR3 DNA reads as TGTGCCAGCAGCTTAACGGGAACCGGGACCCCAGAAGGCTACACCTTC.

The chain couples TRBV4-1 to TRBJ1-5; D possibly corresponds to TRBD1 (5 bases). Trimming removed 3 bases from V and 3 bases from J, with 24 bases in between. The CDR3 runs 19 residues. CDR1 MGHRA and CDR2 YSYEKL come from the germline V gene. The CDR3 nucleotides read TGCGCCAGCAGCCAGATACCCCCCCCCTGGGCAGGGACCAATCAGCCCCAGCATTTT. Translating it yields CASSQIPPPWAGTNQPQHF.

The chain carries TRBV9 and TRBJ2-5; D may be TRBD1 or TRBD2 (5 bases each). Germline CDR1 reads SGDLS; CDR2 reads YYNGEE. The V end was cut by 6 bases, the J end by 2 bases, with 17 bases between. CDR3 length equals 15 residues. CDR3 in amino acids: CASTFMGTTQETQYF. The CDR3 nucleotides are TGTGCCAGCACATTTATGGGGACCACGCAAGAGACCCAGTACTTC.

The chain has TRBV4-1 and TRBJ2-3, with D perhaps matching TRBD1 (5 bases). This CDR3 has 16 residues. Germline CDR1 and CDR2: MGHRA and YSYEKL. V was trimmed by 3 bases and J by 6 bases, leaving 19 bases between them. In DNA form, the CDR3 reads TGCGCCAGCAGCCATCCCGAGGTCTTCCCAGGGGATACGCAGTATTTT. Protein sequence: CASSHPEVFPGDTQYF.

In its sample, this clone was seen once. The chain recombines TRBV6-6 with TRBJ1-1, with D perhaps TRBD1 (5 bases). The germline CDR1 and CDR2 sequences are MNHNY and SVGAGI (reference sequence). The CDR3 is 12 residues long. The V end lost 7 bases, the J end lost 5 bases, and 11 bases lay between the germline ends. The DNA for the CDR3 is TGTGCCAGCACCCCTGGGGGGACTGAAGCTTTCTTT. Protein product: CASTPGGTEAFF.

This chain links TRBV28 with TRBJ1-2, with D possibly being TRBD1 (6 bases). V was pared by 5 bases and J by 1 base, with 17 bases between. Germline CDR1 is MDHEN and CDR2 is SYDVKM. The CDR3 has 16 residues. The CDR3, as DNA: TGTGCCAGCAGTAAGGGGACAACCCAAGTTAACTATGGCTACACCTTC. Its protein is CASSKGTTQVNYGYTF.

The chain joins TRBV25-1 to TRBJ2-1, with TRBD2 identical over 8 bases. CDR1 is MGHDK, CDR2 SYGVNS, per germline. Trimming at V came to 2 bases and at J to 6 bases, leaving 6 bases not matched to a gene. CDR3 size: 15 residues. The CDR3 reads CASSERREAGNEQFF. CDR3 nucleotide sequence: TGTGCCAGCAGTGAAAGGCGGGAGGCGGGCAATGAGCAGTTCTTC.

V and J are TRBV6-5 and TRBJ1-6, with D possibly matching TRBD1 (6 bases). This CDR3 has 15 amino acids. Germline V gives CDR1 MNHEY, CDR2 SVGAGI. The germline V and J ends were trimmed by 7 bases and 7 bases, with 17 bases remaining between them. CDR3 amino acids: CASTTGGQGNSPLHF. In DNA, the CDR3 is TGTGCCAGCACTACCGGGGGGCAAGGGAATTCACCCCTCCACTTT.

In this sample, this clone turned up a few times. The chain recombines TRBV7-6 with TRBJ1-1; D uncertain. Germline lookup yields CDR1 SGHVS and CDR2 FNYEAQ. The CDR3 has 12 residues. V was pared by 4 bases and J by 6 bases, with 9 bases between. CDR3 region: CASSSSTSEAFF. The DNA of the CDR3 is TGTGCCAGCAGCTCCTCAACTTCTGAAGCTTTCTTT.

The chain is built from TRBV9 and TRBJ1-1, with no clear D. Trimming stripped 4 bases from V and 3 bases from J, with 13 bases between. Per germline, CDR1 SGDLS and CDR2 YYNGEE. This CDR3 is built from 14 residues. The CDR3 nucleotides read TGTGCCAGCAGCACGGACCCCGAGGACACTGAAGCTTTCTTT. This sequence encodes CASSTDPEDTEAFF.

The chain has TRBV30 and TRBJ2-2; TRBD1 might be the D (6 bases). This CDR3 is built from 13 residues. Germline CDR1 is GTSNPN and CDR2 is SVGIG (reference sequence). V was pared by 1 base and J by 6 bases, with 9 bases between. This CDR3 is CAWSGQAAGELFF. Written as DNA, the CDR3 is TGTGCCTGGAGTGGACAGGCTGCCGGGGAGCTGTTTTTT. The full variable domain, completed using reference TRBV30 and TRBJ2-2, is SQTIHQWPATLVQPVGSPLSLECTVEGTSNPNLYWYRQAAGRGLQLLFYSVGIGQISSEVPQNLSASRPQDRQFILSSKKLLLSDSGFYLCAWSGQAAGELFFGEGSRLTVL.

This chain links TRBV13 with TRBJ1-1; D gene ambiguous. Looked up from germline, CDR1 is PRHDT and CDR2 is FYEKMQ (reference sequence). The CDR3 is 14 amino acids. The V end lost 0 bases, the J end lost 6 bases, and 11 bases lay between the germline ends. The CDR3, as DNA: TGTGCCAGCAGCTTAGGAGGGAGTAGCGCTGAAGCTTTCTTT. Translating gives CASSLGGSSAEAFF.

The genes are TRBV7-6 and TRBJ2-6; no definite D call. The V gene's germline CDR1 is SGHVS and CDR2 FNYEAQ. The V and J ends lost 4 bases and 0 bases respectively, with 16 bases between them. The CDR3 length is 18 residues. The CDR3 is CASSSLLSDRSGANVLTF. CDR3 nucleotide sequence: TGTGCCAGCAGCTCCCTACTTAGTGATCGCTCTGGGGCCAACGTCCTGACTTTC.